This T cell receptor beta chain was profiled in a study of shared clonotypes between healthy human individuals. Germline values: CDR1 SNHLY, CDR2 FYNNEI. The CDR3 has 14 residues. Trimming left V 3 bases short and J 5 bases short, with 13 bases between. Assay: immunoSEQ multiplex PCR; the TCRdb copy retains only in-frame clones and omits some. Altogether 2.3 million or so clones are present, over 85% being singletons, with the ten largest covering 0.35% to 0.5%. The chain joins TRBV2 to TRBJ1-1, with D maybe TRBD1 (6 bases). The sequenced sample was naive CD4+ T cells from PBMCs. Subset denoted: CD45RA+ positively selected. The sequence was collected from a man younger than 30 in good health. Some clones in this sample may be carry-over from other donors' samples. DNA of the CDR3: TGTGCCAGCAGTGATCGTATAGGGGGGACTGAAGCTTTCTTT. Amino acids: CASSDRIGGTEAFF.